The 21 T cell receptor beta chains given below trace back to one sample, sequenced in a study of shared clonotypes between healthy human individuals. Profiling relied on immunoSEQ multiplex PCR, and the TCRdb table lists in-frame clones only, not all of them. The sample yields approximately 1,000,000 clones, around 77% seen once. Sequenced input: memory CD4+ T cells from PBMCs. Documented subset: CD45RA-negative fraction. These receptors were collected from a man aged 18 to 30 in good health. Some clones in this sample may be carry-over from other donors' samples.

The rearrangement joins TRBV2 to TRBJ2-7, with D perhaps TRBD1 or TRBD2 (5 bases each). The CDR3 length is 14 residues. V was trimmed by 10 bases and J by 4 bases, leaving 20 bases between them. CDR1 is SNHLY and CDR2 is FYNNEI in the germline V gene. The CDR3: CATRGANPLYEQYF. DNA of the CDR3: TGTGCCACCCGAGGGGCCAACCCCCTTTACGAGCAGTACTTC.

This clone occurred many times. Distinct nucleotide sequences in the sample also encode this CDR3. J is TRBJ2-1 and V is TRBV29-1; the match to TRBD1 covers 11 bases. Germline values: CDR1 SQVTM, CDR2 ANQGSEA. V lost 6 bases, J lost 7 bases, and 5 bases stayed unmatched. The CDR3 runs 13 residues. CDR3 bases: TGCAGCGTGGACAGGGGGCGCAGGAATGAGCAGTTCTTC. Protein product: CSVDRGRRNEQFF.

This chain joins TRBV6-1 and TRBJ1-2; D not resolved. Germline V gene data show CDR1 as MNHNS and CDR2 as SASEGT. The CDR3 is 14 amino acids. With 5 bases removed from V and 3 bases from J, the gap between germline ends came to 13 bases. The DNA for the CDR3 is TGTGCCAGCAGTCTCGTGGATAGGGACTATGGCTACACCTTC. Protein product: CASSLVDRDYGYTF.

CDR3 sequence reads: CASDISSYNEQFF. CDR3 nucleotides: TGTGCCAGCGACATAAGCTCCTACAATGAGCAGTTCTTC. The rearrangement uses TRBV2 and TRBJ2-1; D uncertain. Trimming took off 8 bases at V and 0 bases at J, with 8 bases between the two ends. Germline values: CDR1 SNHLY, CDR2 FYNNEI. The CDR3 runs 13 residues.

V gene TRBV25-1 combines with J gene TRBJ1-4; 7 nucleotides line up with TRBD1. Trimming took 5 bases from V and 5 from J; bases not matched to a gene: 11. The CDR3 is made up of 16 amino acids. Per the germline V gene, CDR1 is MGHDK and CDR2 is SYGVNS. CDR3 sequence (DNA): TGTGCCAGCAGTCCGTTTACCGGGACAGACAATGAAAAACTGTTTTTT. Its protein is CASSPFTGTDNEKLFF.

The chain recombines TRBV21-1 with TRBJ2-2; TRBD1 reflects the table's D call only, with no check against the DNA. TRBV21-1 is deemed a pseudogene. This CDR3 spans 18 amino acids. CDR3 DNA: TGTGCCAGCAGCCCTCAAGAGGAACAGGGGGCGAGCACCGGGGAGCTGTTTTTT. It codes for CASSPQEEQGASTGELFF.

The V gene is TRBV9, the J gene TRBJ2-1; D is unresolved. Trimming took 0 bases from V and 9 from J, leaving 16 bases between them. Germline CDR1 SGDLS, CDR2 YYNGEE. CDR3 size: 15 residues. CDR3 nucleotide sequence: TGTGCCAGCAGCGTAGGAGTGCTTACGCGAGGTGAGCAGTTCTTC. It yields the protein CASSVGVLTRGEQFF.

This sequence joins TRBV11-2 and TRBJ1-5; D is uncertain. V lost 5 bases to trimming and J lost 4 bases, with 9 bases between them. This CDR3 contains 13 residues. The V gene's germline CDR1 is SGHAT and CDR2 FQNNGV. CDR3 bases: TGTGCCAGCAGCCCACGCTCAAATCAGCCCCAGCATTTT. Translated: CASSPRSNQPQHF.

V and J are TRBV5-4 and TRBJ2-1; a possible D gene is TRBD2 (6 bases). Germline assignment: CDR1 SGHNT and CDR2 YYREEE (reference sequence). This CDR3 is 15 amino acids long. V dropped 4 bases and J dropped 0 bases, with 11 bases sitting between them. Written as DNA, the CDR3 is TGTGCCAGCAGCGAAACTAGCTCCTCCTACAATGAGCAGTTCTTC. This sequence encodes CASSETSSSYNEQFF.

CDR3 protein: CASSRDRGQGLFF. As DNA, the CDR3 is TGCGCCAGCAGCCGGGACAGGGGGCAGGGGCTGTTTTTT. The rearrangement uses TRBV5-1 and TRBJ1-4; the match to TRBD1 covers 12 bases. The CDR3 runs 13 residues. Germline lookup yields CDR1 SGHRS and CDR2 YFSETQ. The ends lost 4 bases at V and 14 bases at J; junction bases unmatched: 6.

This chain links TRBV30 with TRBJ1-2; 10 nucleotides align to TRBD1. From germline, CDR1 is GTSNPN and CDR2 SVGIG (reference sequence). The length of the CDR3 is 14 residues. The junction had 9 bases not matched to a gene; V was cut back by 4 bases and J by 7 bases. The CDR3 region is CAWTTGTGAFGYTF. CDR3 bases: TGTGCCTGGACCACGGGGACAGGGGCTTTTGGCTACACCTTC.

The J gene is TRBJ2-5, the V gene TRBV28, with 12 bases identical to TRBD2. Germline V gene data show CDR1 as MDHEN and CDR2 as SYDVKM. The CDR3 runs to 16 residues. V lost 3 bases, J lost 4 bases, and 6 bases stayed unmatched. The CDR3 sequence: CASSFGGLAGRETQYF. The CDR3 coding sequence is TGTGCCAGCAGTTTCGGGGGACTAGCGGGCCGAGAGACCCAGTACTTC.

This chain links TRBV6-6 with TRBJ1-5, with D hard to call. Germline lookup yields CDR1 MNHNY and CDR2 SVGAGI (reference sequence). This CDR3 spans 14 amino acids. The ends were cut back, 8 bases at V and 2 bases at J, with 13 bases in the middle. DNA for the CDR3: TGTGCCAGCGCGGCGACATCTCGCAATCAGCCCCAGCATTTT. As protein: CASAATSRNQPQHF.

The rearrangement links TRBV7-2 to TRBJ2-4; TRBD2 agrees at 9 bases. J lost 7 bases, V lost 0 bases, and 4 bases had no gene match. Germline CDR1 is SGHTA and CDR2 is FQGNSA. This CDR3 has 15 residues. CDR3 bases: TGTGCCAGCAGCTTAGCTAGCGGGAGTGGGAACATTCAGTACTTC. Amino acids: CASSLASGSGNIQYF. The full variable domain, rest sourced from reference TRBV7-2 and TRBJ2-4, is GAGVSQSPSNKVTEKGKDVELRCDPISGHTALYWYRQSLGQGLEFLIYFQGNSAPDKSGLPSDRFSAERTGGSVSTLTIQRTQQEDSAVYLCASSLASGSGNIQYFGAGTRLSVL.

The rearrangement joins TRBV21-1 to TRBJ2-7; the listed D gene, TRBD1, was not tested against the DNA. TRBV21-1 is a known pseudogene. The CDR3 totals 14 residues. The CDR3 DNA reads as TGTGCCAGCAGCAAAGACGCCAGGTCCTACGAGCAGTACTTC. Its protein is CASSKDARSYEQYF.

This chain connects TRBV19 to TRBJ2-1, with 10 bases fitting TRBD2. There are 16 residues in the CDR3. V shed 7 bases and J 7 bases; nucleotides not matched to a gene: 13. The germline V gene encodes CDR1 LNHDA and CDR2 SQIVND (reference sequence). CDR3: CASTRRGVTSGNEQFF. CDR3 sequence (DNA): TGTGCCAGTACCAGACGGGGGGTGACTAGCGGGAATGAGCAGTTCTTC. Full variable domain (outside the CDR3, taken from reference TRBV19 and TRBJ2-1): DGGITQSPKYLFRKEGQNVTLSCEQNLNHDAMYWYRQDPGQGLRLIYYSQIVNDFQKGDIAEGYSVSREKKESFPLTVTSAQKNPTAFYLCASTRRGVTSGNEQFFGPGTRLTVL.

The chain recombines TRBV18 with TRBJ2-7; either TRBD1 or TRBD2 may supply D (6 bases each). Per germline, CDR1 KGHSH and CDR2 LQKENI. Deletions cut 1 base from V and 4 bases from J, with 11 bases between. CDR3 size: 14 residues. Here the CDR3 DNA reads TGTGCCAGCTCACCACAGGGGGGTATATACGAGCAGTACTTC. This gives the protein CASSPQGGIYEQYF.

This sequence joins TRBV7-2 and TRBJ2-7, with D tentatively TRBD2 (6 bases). Germline assignment: CDR1 SGHTA and CDR2 FQGNSA. The CDR3 consists of 15 residues. V was shortened by 5 bases and J by 3 bases, with 17 bases between the two germline ends. In DNA form, the CDR3 reads TGTGCCAGCAGCCCGACCCCGGGAGAGGGCTACGAGCAGTACTTC. Translating gives CASSPTPGEGYEQYF.

This clone was counted a few times. The V call is TRBV7-9, the J call TRBJ1-1; D call uncertain. The CDR3 consists of 13 residues. The germline V and J ends were trimmed by 5 bases and 5 bases, with 12 bases remaining between them. Germline CDR1 and CDR2: SEHNR and FQNEAQ (reference sequence). The CDR3 nucleotides read TGTGCCAGCAGCCCAGAGGCAGCTACTGAAGCTTTCTTT. Translated, it gives CASSPEAATEAFF.

V usage is TRBV5-6 and J usage is TRBJ1-2, with D unresolved. CDR1 and CDR2 from the germline V gene are SGHDT and YYEEEE. Trimming removed 3 bases from V and 2 bases from J, with 11 bases in between. The CDR3 is made up of 14 amino acids. In DNA form, the CDR3 reads TGTGCCAGCAGCTCCTCCCCAATAAACTATGGCTACACCTTC. Translated, it gives CASSSSPINYGYTF.

The chain employs TRBV11-2 and TRBJ2-1, with TRBD2 matching 8 bases. CDR1 SGHAT and CDR2 FQNNGV come from the germline V gene. There are 14 residues in the CDR3. Losses at the gene ends were 1 base for V and 7 bases for J; bases not matched to a gene: 3. CDR3 protein: CASSLAGGTNEQFF. The CDR3 region has the DNA TGTGCCAGCAGCTTAGCGGGAGGGACTAATGAGCAGTTCTTC.